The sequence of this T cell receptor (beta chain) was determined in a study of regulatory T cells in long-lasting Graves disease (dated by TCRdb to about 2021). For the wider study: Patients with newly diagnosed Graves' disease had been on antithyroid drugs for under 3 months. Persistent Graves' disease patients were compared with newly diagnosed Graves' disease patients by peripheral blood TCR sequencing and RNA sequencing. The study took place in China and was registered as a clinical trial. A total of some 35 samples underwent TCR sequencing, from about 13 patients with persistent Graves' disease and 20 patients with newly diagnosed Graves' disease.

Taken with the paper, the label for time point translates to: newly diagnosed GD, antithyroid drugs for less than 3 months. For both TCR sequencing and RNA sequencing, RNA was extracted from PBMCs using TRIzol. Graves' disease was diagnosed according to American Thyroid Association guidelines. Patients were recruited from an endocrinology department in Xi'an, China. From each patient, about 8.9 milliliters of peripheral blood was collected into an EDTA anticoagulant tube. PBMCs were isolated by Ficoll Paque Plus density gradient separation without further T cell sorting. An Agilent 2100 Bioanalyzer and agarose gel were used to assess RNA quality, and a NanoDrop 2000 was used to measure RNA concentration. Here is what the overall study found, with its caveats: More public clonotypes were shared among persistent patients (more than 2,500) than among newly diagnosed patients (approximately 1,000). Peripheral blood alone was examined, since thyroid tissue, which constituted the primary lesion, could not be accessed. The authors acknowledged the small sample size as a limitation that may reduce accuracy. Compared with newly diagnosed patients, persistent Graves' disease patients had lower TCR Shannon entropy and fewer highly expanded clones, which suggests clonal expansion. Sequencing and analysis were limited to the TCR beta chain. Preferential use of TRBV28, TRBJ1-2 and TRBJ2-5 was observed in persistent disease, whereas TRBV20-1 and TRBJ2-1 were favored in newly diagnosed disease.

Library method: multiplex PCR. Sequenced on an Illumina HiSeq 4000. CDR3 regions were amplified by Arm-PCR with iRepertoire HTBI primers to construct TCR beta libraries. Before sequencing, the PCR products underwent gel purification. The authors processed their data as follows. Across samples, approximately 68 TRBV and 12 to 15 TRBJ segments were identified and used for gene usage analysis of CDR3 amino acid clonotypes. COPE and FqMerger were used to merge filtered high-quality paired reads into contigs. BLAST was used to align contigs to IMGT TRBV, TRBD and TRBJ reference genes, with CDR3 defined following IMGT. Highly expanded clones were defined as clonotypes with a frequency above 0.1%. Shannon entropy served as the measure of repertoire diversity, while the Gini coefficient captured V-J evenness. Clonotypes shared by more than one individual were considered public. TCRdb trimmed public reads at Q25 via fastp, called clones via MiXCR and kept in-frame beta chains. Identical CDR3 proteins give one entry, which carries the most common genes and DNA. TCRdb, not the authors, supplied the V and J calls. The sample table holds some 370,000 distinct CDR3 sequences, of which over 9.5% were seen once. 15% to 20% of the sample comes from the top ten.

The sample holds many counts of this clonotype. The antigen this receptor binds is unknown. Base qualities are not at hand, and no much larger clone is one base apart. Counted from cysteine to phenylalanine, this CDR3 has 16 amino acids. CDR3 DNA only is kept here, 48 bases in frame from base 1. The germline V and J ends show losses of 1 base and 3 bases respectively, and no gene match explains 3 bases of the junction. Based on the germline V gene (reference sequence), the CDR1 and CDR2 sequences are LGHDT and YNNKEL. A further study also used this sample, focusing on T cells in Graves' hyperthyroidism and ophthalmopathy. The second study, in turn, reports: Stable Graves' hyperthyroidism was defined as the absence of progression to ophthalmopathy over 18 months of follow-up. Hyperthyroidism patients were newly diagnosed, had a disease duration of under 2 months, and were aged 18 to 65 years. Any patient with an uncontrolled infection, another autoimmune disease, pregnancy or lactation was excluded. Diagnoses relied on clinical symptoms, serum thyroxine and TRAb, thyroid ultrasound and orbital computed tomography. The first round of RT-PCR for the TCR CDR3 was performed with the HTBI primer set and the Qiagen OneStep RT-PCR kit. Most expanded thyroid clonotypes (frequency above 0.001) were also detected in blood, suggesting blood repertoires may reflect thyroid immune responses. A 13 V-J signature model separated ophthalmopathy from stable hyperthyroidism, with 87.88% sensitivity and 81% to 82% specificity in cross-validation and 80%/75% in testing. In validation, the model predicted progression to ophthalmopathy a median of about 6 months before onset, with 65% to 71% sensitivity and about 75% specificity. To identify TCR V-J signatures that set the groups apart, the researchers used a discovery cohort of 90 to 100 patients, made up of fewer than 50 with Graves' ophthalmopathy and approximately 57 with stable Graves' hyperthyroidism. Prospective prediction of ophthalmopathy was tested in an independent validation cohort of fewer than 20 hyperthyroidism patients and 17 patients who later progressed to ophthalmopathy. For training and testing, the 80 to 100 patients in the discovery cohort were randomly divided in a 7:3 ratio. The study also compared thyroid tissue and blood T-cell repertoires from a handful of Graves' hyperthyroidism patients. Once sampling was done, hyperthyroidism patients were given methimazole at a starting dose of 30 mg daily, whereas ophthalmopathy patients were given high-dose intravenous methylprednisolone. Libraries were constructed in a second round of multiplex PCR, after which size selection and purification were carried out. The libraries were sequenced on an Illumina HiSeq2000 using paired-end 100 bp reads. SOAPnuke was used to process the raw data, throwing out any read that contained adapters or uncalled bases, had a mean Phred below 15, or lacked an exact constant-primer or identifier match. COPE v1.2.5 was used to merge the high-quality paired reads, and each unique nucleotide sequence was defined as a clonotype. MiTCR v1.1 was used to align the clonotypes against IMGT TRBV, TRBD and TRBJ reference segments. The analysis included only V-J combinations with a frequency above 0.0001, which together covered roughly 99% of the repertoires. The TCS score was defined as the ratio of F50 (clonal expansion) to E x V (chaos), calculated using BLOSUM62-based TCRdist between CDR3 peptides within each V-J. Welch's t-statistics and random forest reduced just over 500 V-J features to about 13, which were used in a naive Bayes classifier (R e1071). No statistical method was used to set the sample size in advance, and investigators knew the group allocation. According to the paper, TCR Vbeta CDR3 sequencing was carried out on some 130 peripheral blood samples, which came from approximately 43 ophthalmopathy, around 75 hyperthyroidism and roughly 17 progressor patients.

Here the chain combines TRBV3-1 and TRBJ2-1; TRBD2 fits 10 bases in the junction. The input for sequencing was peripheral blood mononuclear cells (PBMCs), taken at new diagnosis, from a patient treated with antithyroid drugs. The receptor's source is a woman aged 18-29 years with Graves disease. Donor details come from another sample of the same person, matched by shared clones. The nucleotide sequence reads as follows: TGTGCCAGCAGCCAAGTTAGCGGGAGGCTCTACAATGAGCAGTTCTTC. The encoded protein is CASSQVSGRLYNEQFF.